This T cell receptor (beta chain) stems from a study of blood T cells in healthy people across ages. General observations from the study: Diversity of TCR beta per million T cells declined in a roughly linear way with age. Diversity was higher, and naive CD4+ cells more numerous, in long-lived donors than in aged donors. There was a strong correlation between TCR beta diversity and naive T cell percentage.

A note on this clonotype: Its antigen is not known.

CDR3 size: 16 residues. V gave up 5 bases and J gave up 6 bases, with 20 bases separating them. With a J-beta primer mix and a sample-barcoded 5' primer, a second PCR ran about 7 to 11 cycles. TCRdb reprocessed the 5' RACE reads with MiXCR, giving one entry per CDR3 protein. The sample carries hundreds of thousands of distinct CDR3 sequences, around two fifths recorded once. The rearrangement joins TRBV12-3 or TRBV12-4 to TRBJ2-4; TRBD1 or TRBD2 may be the D gene (5 bases each). This TCR was recovered from a man aged 55-75 years in good health. Sequencing used blood. The CDR3 DNA reads TGTGCCAGCAGTCCCACCCTCGGGGCTGGGGGAAACATTCAGTACTTC. This gives the protein CASSPTLGAGGNIQYF.